What follows are 4 T cell receptor beta chains derived from one specimen sequenced in a study of T cell changes during pregnancy in multiple sclerosis. Here immunoSEQ multiplex PCR was the method, and the copy in TCRdb shows in-frame clones only, minus some. The sample includes 50,000 or so clones, 94% of them seen just once. This sample comprised CD4+ T cells from peripheral blood mononuclear cells, obtained in the third trimester of pregnancy. Every receptor here comes from a female donor with multiple sclerosis, enrolled in a pregnancy study.

The genes are TRBV4-3 and TRBJ1-2; 10 nucleotides align to TRBD1. The length of the CDR3 is 14 residues. The J segment lost 7 bases and the V segment lost 6 bases, leaving 8 bases of the junction unmatched. Germline CDR1 reads LGHNA; CDR2 reads YSLEER. Here the CDR3 DNA reads TGCGCCAGCAGTACCGACAGGGGGCTGGCTGGCTACACCTTC. It yields the protein CASSTDRGLAGYTF.

The chain is built from TRBV7-6 and TRBJ2-3; TRBD1 matches at 10 bases. V shed 5 bases and J 3 bases; nucleotides not matched to a gene: 5. The CDR3 has 15 amino acids. The germline V gene encodes CDR1 SGHVS and CDR2 FNYEAQ. CDR3 nucleotide sequence: TGTGCCAGCAGCCCTGGGACAGGGGTGACAGATACGCAGTATTTT. Translation gives CASSPGTGVTDTQYF.

The chain recombines TRBV2 with TRBJ1-5; D is undetermined. Germline V CDR1 and CDR2: SNHLY, FYNNEI. The CDR3 length is 13 residues. Trimming pared 4 bases from V and 5 bases from J, leaving 9 bases between. CDR3 in amino acids: CASSGRYYQPQHF. CDR3 coding DNA: TGTGCCAGCAGTGGGAGGTACTATCAGCCCCAGCATTTT.

The chain recombines TRBV9 with TRBJ2-5; TRBD2 matches 11 bases. Trimming cost V 0 bases and J 5 bases; bases outside gene matches: 9. In germline, CDR1 is SGDLS, CDR2 YYNGEE. The CDR3 runs 17 residues. The CDR3 loop is CASSVDPSGGLVETQYF. CDR3 sequence (DNA): TGTGCCAGCAGCGTAGACCCTAGCGGGGGGTTGGTGGAGACCCAGTACTTC.